The T cell receptor (beta chain) under discussion was sequenced for a study of T cells in Graves' hyperthyroidism and ophthalmopathy. Across the whole study: The initial diagnosis was the point when peripheral blood was collected, ahead of any treatment. Findings and limits, study-wide: Most thyroid clonotypes expanded above 0.001 appeared in blood too. Ophthalmopathy prediction by the model preceded onset by a median about 6.8 months.

Looked up from germline, CDR1 is SGHRS and CDR2 is YFSETQ. The CDR3 is 14 amino acids. Unmatched junction bases numbered 10, after V lost 4 bases and J lost 7 bases. RNA transcripts provided the source from which TCR beta CDR3 regions were amplified. HTBI primers were the set used in a first-round RT-PCR of the TCR CDR3. TCRdb re-called the multiplex PCR reads with MiXCR, one entry per CDR3 protein. Here the sample spans about 520,000 distinct CDR3 sequences, around 24% being singletons. Details on this clonotype: The antigen remains unidentified.

Patients with uncontrolled infections, other autoimmune diseases, pregnancy or lactation were excluded. The sequenced sample consisted of blood. The source of this sequence is a woman aged 25 to 45 with Graves' ophthalmopathy. The chain is built from TRBV5-1 and TRBJ1-1; TRBD1 agrees at 7 bases. The chain's CDR3 is CASSDIGGSGEAFF. The CDR3 region has the DNA TGCGCCAGCAGCGACATAGGGGGCTCCGGTGAAGCTTTCTTT.